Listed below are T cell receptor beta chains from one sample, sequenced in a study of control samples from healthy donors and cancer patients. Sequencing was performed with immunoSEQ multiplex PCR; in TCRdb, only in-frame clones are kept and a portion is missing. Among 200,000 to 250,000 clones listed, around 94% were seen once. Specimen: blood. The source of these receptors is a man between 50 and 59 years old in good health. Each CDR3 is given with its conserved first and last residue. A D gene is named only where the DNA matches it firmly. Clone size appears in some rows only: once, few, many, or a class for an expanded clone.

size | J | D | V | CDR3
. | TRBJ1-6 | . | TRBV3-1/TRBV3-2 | CASSQGPDSPLHF
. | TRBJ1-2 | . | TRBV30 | CAWSLVGGGRQSTNYGYTF
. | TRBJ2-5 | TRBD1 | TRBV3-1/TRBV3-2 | CASSPPGQGHQYF
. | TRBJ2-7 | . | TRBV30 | CAWSVIWGTKPYEQYF
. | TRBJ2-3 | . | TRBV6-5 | CASTSPALFTQYF
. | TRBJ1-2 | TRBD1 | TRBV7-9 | CASSLVGTGSYGYTF
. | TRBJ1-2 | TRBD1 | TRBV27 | CASSPTGDYGYTF
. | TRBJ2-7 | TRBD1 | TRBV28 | CASSLEAGGSYEQYF
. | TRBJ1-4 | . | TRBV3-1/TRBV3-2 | CASSLVATNEKLFF
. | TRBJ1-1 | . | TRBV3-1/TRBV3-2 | CASSQEVFTRQLAFF
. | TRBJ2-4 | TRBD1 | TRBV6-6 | CASSNLPGTDKNIQYF
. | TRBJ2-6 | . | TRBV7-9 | CASTVGAGANVLTF
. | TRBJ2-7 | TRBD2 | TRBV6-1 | CASSEAKLAVFEQYF
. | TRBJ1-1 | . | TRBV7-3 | CASSSGEGNTEAFF
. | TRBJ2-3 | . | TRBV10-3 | CAISEGRTLDTQYF
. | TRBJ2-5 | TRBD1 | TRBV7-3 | CASSSGQGETQYF
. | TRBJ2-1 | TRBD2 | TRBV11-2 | CASSLWETSGGYNEQFF
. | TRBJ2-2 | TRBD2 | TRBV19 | CASSTTSGGTKGELFF
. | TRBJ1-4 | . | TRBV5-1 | CASSGGTTNEKLFF
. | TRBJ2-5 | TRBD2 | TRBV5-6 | CASSLGLAGGPGETQYF
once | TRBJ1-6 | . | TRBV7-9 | CASSFQGGNSPLHF
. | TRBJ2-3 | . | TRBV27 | CASSRLGLGTDTQYF
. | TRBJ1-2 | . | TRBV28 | CASSPNRDRGYTF
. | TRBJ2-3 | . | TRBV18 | CASRDGGTDTQYF
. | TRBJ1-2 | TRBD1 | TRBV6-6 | CASSSGQGTYGYTF
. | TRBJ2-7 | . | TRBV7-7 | CASSPGALTYEQYF
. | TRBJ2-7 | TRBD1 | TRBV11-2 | CASSEPGQGPYEQYF
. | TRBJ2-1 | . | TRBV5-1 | CASSLEQDEHNEQFF
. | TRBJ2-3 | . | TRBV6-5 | CASSSGARTYF
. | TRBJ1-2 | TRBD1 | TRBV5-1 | CASSLGGGSWGYTF
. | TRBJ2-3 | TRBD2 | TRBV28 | CASSSPGGAGTDTQYF
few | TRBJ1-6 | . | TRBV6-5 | CASRKTGTTNSPLHF
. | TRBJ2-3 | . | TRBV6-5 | CASTQLLTDTQYF
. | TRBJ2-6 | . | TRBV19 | CASSISGANVLTF
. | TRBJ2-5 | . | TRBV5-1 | CASSSQETQYF
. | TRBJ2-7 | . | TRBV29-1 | CSVADSNYEQYF
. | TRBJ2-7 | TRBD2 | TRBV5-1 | CASSSQPRGSSYEQYF
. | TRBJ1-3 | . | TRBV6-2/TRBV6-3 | CASSYGGNTIYF
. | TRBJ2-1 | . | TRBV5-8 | CASSLDGRQAYNEQFF
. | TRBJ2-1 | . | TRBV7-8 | CASSLGSELNEQFF